Presented here are 18 T cell receptor beta chains from one specimen sequenced in a study of control samples from healthy donors and cancer patients. TCRdb's copy holds only in-frame clones and misses some; the assay was immunoSEQ multiplex PCR. Here the sample spans over 110,000 clones, approximately 91% being singletons. Sequencing input: blood. These receptors came from a woman under 40 in good health.

The chain recombines TRBV6-4 with TRBJ2-7; 9 positions match TRBD1. V gave up 9 bases and J gave up 2 bases; unmatched junction bases: 8. This CDR3 spans 14 amino acids. Per germline, CDR1 MRHNA and CDR2 SNTAGT. The CDR3 region has the DNA TGTGCCAGGGGGACAGGGAACTTAGCCTACGAGCAGTACTTC. Translating it yields CARGTGNLAYEQYF.

In the case of this clone: The same CDR3 can be traced to other DNA sequences in this sample. The rearrangement links TRBV19 to TRBJ2-5, with D perhaps matching TRBD1 (5 bases). V was shortened by 1 base and J by 1 base, with 10 bases between the two germline ends. CDR1 LNHDA and CDR2 SQIVND come from the germline V gene (reference sequence). The CDR3 runs to 15 residues. CDR3 region: CASSIGGSLQETQYF. CDR3 sequence (DNA): TGTGCCAGTAGTATAGGGGGCTCGCTCCAAGAGACCCAGTACTTC.

The J gene is TRBJ2-2, the V gene TRBV4-2; 16 nucleotides align to TRBD2. Germline V gene lookup returns CDR1 LGHNA and CDR2 YNFKEQ. This CDR3 has 18 amino acids. With V trimmed by 1 base and J by 6 bases, 5 bases remained unmatched. The CDR3 region is CASSQAGTSGRAAGELFF. DNA for the CDR3: TGTGCCAGCAGCCAAGCCGGGACTAGCGGGAGGGCCGCCGGGGAGCTGTTTTTT.

The chain is built from TRBV12-3 or TRBV12-4 and TRBJ1-2, with a possible D match to TRBD1 (6 bases). V lost 3 bases to trimming and J lost 6 bases, with 11 bases between them. CDR3 size: 13 residues. The CDR3 coding sequence is TGTGCCAGCAGTTTCCGGGGGGGGCATGGCTACACCTTC. Its translation is CASSFRGGHGYTF.

This clone was observed a few times. This chain connects TRBV28 to TRBJ1-6; no clear D gene. The V gene lost 2 bases and the J gene lost 4 bases, with 12 bases spanning the gap. Per the germline V gene, CDR1 is MDHEN and CDR2 is SYDVKM. The CDR3 contains 16 residues. This CDR3 is CASSLGGSPYNSPLHF. As DNA, the CDR3 is TGTGCCAGCAGTTTAGGTGGGAGCCCGTATAATTCACCCCTCCACTTT.

The rearrangement links TRBV5-1 to TRBJ2-2; 8 positions match TRBD2. The CDR3 sequence is 17 residues long. CDR1 SGHRS and CDR2 YFSETQ come from the germline V gene. Losses at the gene ends were 1 base for V and 5 bases for J; bases not matched to a gene: 10. CDR3 bases: TGCGCCAGCAGCTTGTCCGGACTAGCAGGAATGACCGGGGAGCTGTTTTTT. It yields the protein CASSLSGLAGMTGELFF.

The rearrangement links TRBV2 to TRBJ2-1, with D possibly called TRBD1 or TRBD2 (5 bases each). This CDR3 is built from 16 residues. Trimming stripped 0 bases from V and 7 bases from J, with 16 bases between. Germline-derived CDR1 and CDR2 are SNHLY and FYNNEI. The CDR3 loop is CASSEAGPEVGNEQFF. Here the CDR3 DNA reads TGTGCCAGCAGTGAAGCGGGACCCGAAGTCGGTAATGAGCAGTTCTTC. Supplemented by reference TRBV2 and TRBJ2-1, the full variable domain reads EPEVTQTPSHQVTQMGQEVILRCVPISNHLYFYWYRQILGQKVEFLVSFYNNEISEKSEIFDDQFSVERPDGSNFTLKIRSTKLEDSAMYFCASSEAGPEVGNEQFFGPGTRLTVL.

CDR3 sequence reads: CASSRTGTDNNEQFF. The CDR3 DNA reads as TGTGCCAGCAGCAGGACCGGGACGGATAACAATGAGCAGTTCTTC. The chain combines TRBV21-1 with TRBJ2-1. TRBV21-1 is a known pseudogene. The CDR3 is 15 residues long.

The chain links TRBV5-6 to TRBJ2-3; 8 nucleotides agree with TRBD2. The CDR3 runs 11 residues. V trimming: 2 bases; J trimming: 14 bases; junction bases outside the gene matches: 4. In germline, CDR1 is SGHDT, CDR2 YYEEEE. The chain's CDR3 is CASSFGTRLYF. The CDR3 nucleotides read TGTGCCAGCAGCTTCGGGACTAGGCTGTATTTT.

The chain links TRBV7-2 to TRBJ2-7; 7 positions match TRBD2. Germline V gene sequence: CDR1 SGHTA, CDR2 FQGNSA. CDR3 size: 16 residues. V was pared by 4 bases and J by 0 bases, with 9 bases of the junction left unmatched. The CDR3 region is CASSSGGGAVSYEQYF. The CDR3 nucleotides are TGTGCCAGCAGCTCGGGGGGAGGGGCGGTCTCCTACGAGCAGTACTTC.

To note about this clone: The identical CDR3 is also encoded by other nucleotide sequences in the sample. This chain joins TRBV19 and TRBJ2-7; TRBD2 aligns across 13 bases. This CDR3 comprises 15 residues. Losses at the gene ends were 5 bases for V and 4 bases for J; bases not matched to a gene: 5. Germline CDR1 and CDR2: LNHDA and SQIVND (reference sequence). CDR3 loop: CASSGRTSGSYEQYF. The CDR3 nucleotides are TGTGCCAGTAGTGGACGGACTAGCGGGAGTTACGAGCAGTACTTC.

This clone was seen a handful of times. The chain combines TRBV20-1 with TRBJ1-1; no firm D call. V was cut by 3 bases and J by 0 bases, with 5 bases left in between. Germline CDR1 DFQATT, CDR2 SNEGSKA (reference sequence). The CDR3 length is 12 residues. CDR3 bases: TGCAGTGCTAGTACGGTGAACACTGAAGCTTTCTTT. Amino acids: CSASTVNTEAFF.

This clone came up a few times. V and J are TRBV27 and TRBJ2-1; TRBD2 matches at 11 bases. V dropped 3 bases and J dropped 2; count of bases not matched to a gene: 12. There are 19 residues in the CDR3. Looked up from germline, CDR1 is MNHEY and CDR2 is SMNVEV (reference sequence). CDR3 nucleotide sequence: TGTGCCAGCAGTTTCTTCGGGCTAGCGGGAGGCGTCCCCTACAATGAGCAGTTCTTC. It encodes CASSFFGLAGGVPYNEQFF.

This clone was counted a few times. This sequence joins TRBV5-4 and TRBJ2-7; 10 bases are shared with TRBD2. V lost 3 bases, J lost 5 bases, and 14 bases stayed unmatched. Germline V gene sequence: CDR1 SGHNT, CDR2 YYREEE (reference sequence). The CDR3 runs to 17 residues. The CDR3 DNA follows: TGTGCCAGCAGCTCGGGTAGTCCTAGCGGGAGTTTTCACGAGCAGTACTTC. This translates into CASSSGSPSGSFHEQYF.

The chain employs TRBV3-1 (or the pseudogene TRBV3-2) and TRBJ1-5; D is unclear. This CDR3 contains 13 residues. Germline assignment: CDR1 LGHDT and CDR2 YNNKEL (reference sequence). Trimming cost V 0 bases and J 8 bases, with 8 bases left between them. The DNA of the CDR3 is TGTGCCAGCAGCCAAGATCGGAATAAGCCCCAGCATTTT. Translating it yields CASSQDRNKPQHF.

The CDR3 reads CASSLRGTGGTEAFF. Here the CDR3 DNA reads TGTGCCAGCAGCTTACGGGGGACAGGGGGGACTGAAGCTTTCTTT. J is TRBJ1-1 and V is TRBV13; TRBD1 agrees at 11 bases. The junction had 4 bases not matched to a gene; V was cut back by 2 bases and J by 5 bases. The germline V gene encodes CDR1 PRHDT and CDR2 FYEKMQ (reference sequence). The CDR3 totals 15 residues.

The rearrangement uses TRBV27 and TRBJ2-1, with D possibly being TRBD2 (6 bases). The CDR3 spans 15 residues. Germline CDR1 is MNHEY and CDR2 is SMNVEV (reference sequence). With 6 bases removed from V and 6 bases from J, the gap between germline ends came to 18 bases. CDR3 DNA: TGTGCCAGCAGCATCAATCCGGGGGTTTTCAATGAGCAGTTCTTC. Its translation: CASSINPGVFNEQFF.

The CDR3 nucleotides read TGTGCCACCAGTGTGGGCGGGAGTGGCACAGATACGCAGTATTTT. It is translated as CATSVGGSGTDTQYF. The chain carries TRBV24-1 and TRBJ2-3, with 7 bases lining up with TRBD2. Germline lookup yields CDR1 KGHDR and CDR2 SFDVKD. V lost 5 bases to trimming and J lost 1 base; unmatched junction nucleotides: 5. This CDR3 spans 15 amino acids.